The source of this TCR beta chain is a study of blood T cell repertoires in COVID-19 (TCRdb year 2020). Turning to the overall study: Collaborator samples came from the United States, Italy and Spain and covered acute and convalescent phases of COVID-19. Where available, HLA class I and class II types were taken from metadata supplied by the sample provider and were not determined by assay-based typing. A freely available public database, intended as a resource for researchers studying the immune response to SARS-CoV-2, is where the repertoires were released. Subjects who had been exposed to COVID-19, were actively infected with it, or had recovered from it provided the deeply sampled blood TCRbeta repertoires that made up the dataset. The prospective study material was composed of cDNA or gDNA derived from T cells, B-cell-depleted T cells, or PBMCs. A de-identified subject ID, COVID-19 status, age in years and sex were almost always included in the sample metadata. Samples were obtained from the ongoing ImmuneRACE study (first 160 participants) and from over 1,000 subjects provided by 6 global collaborators.

TCRbeta CDR3 regions were amplified from genomic DNA using the immunoSEQ Assay, a bias-controlled multiplex PCR. The paper's processing steps were these. Within the assay, amplification of reference gene primers was used to estimate how many nucleated cells each sample contained. Sequence reads were collapsed and filtered to measure the absolute abundance of every unique TCRbeta CDR3 rearrangement. For each sample, productive Simpson clonality was calculated by taking the square root of Simpson's diversity index across productive rearrangements. The table comes from immuneACCESS by way of TCRdb, which keeps in-frame sequences with V and J called. Part of the clones is missing from these tables; in studies checked, under half for an unresolved V gene and the rest for unknown reasons. The D gene and trimming were derived from the DNA, and the V and J assignments and clone size from that table. This sample lists about 240,000 clones; about 85% were detected once. Of the sample, around 7.2% falls within the top ten clones.

With regard to this clone: The clone's antigen remains unknown. Base qualities are missing; no much larger clone stands one base away.

A second Seattle source provided samples from volunteer blood donors who had recovered from COVID-19. Each collaborating institution followed its own protocols to collect whole blood in K2EDTA tubes. For TCRbeta analysis, collaborator samples were shipped as frozen whole blood, as isolated PBMCs, or as DNA extracted from either sample type. Results the study describes overall, beyond this receptor: The amount of clinical and demographic metadata varied by source and participant and was provided uncurated.

According to the germline V gene, CDR1 reads SGHRS and CDR2 reads YFSETQ. V is clipped by 0 bases and J by 1 base, and the sequence between their germline boundaries is 5 bases long. The CDR3, cysteine through phenylalanine, is 14 amino acids long. Of the read, only the CDR3 DNA is kept; its 42 bases are in frame from base 1. Sequencing used peripheral blood. The receptor comes from a man aged 55-75 years who had recovered from COVID-19. The chain links TRBV5-1 with TRBJ2-4; the D gene identity is not certain. The nucleotide sequence is given as TGCGCCAGCAGCTTGGCCGGGGCCAAAAACATTCAGTACTTC. The encoded protein is CASSLAGAKNIQYF.